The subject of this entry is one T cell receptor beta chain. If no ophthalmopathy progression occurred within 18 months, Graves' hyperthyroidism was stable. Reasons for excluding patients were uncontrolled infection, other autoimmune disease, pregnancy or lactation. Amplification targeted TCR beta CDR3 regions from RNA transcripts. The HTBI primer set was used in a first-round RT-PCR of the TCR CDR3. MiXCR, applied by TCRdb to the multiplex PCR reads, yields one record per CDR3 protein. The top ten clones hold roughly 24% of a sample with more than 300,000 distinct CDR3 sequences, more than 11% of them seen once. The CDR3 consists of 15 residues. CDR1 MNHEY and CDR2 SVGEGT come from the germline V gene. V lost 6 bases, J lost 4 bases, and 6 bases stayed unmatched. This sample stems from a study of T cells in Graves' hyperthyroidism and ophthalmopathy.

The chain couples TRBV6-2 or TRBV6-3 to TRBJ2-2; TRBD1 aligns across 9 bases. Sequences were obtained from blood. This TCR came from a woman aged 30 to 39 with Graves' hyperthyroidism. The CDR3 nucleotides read TGTGCCAGCAGCCCAGGGACAGGGTTCACCGGGGAGCTGTTTTTT. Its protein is CASSPGTGFTGELFF.